Listed here are 18 T cell receptor beta chains from one sample, sequenced in a study of blood T cell repertoires in COVID-19. The data were produced by immunoSEQ multiplex PCR, yet TCRdb's version contains in-frame clones alone and is incomplete. This table holds tens of thousands of clones, around 84% found once. The sample comprised peripheral blood. The receptors were gathered from a human donor in a cohort sampled during active COVID-19.

This sequence joins TRBV6-1 and TRBJ2-7, with TRBD2 as a possible D gene (6 bases). V lost 2 bases and J lost 7, with 18 bases in between. The CDR3 consists of 15 residues. Looked up from germline, CDR1 is MNHNS and CDR2 is SASEGT. The CDR3, as DNA: TGTGCCAGCAGTGAATGGGGGGACTCCCTTCTTGAGCAGTACTTC. This gives the protein CASSEWGDSLLEQYF.

This clone was detected a few times. This CDR3 reads CASSWTSGGAGELFF. DNA for the CDR3: TGTGCCAGCAGCTGGACTAGCGGGGGGGCCGGGGAGCTGTTTTTT. The V and J genes are TRBV7-2 and TRBJ2-2; 15 nucleotides line up with TRBD2. The CDR3 is 15 amino acids. V dropped 4 bases and J dropped 6; count of bases not matched to a gene: 0. Germline CDR1 reads SGHTA; CDR2 reads FQGNSA.

The chain recombines TRBV29-1 with TRBJ2-5, with 7 bases fitting TRBD1. The J segment lost 1 base and the V segment lost 4 bases, leaving 3 bases of the junction unmatched. The V gene's germline CDR1 is SQVTM and CDR2 ANQGSEA. The CDR3 sequence is 13 residues long. CDR3 sequence: CSVAPGGQETQYF. In DNA form, the CDR3 reads TGCAGCGTTGCTCCAGGGGGCCAAGAGACCCAGTACTTC.

V gene TRBV5-4 combines with J gene TRBJ1-4; D call uncertain. V lost 2 bases, J lost 6 bases, and 5 bases lay in between. The CDR3 is 12 amino acids. Looked up from germline, CDR1 is SGHNT and CDR2 is YYREEE (reference sequence). CDR3 nucleotide sequence: TGTGCCAGCAGCTTAGAGGATGAAAAACTGTTTTTT. This translates into CASSLEDEKLFF.

This clone turned up a few times. This chain joins TRBV6-5 and TRBJ1-1; 7 nucleotides agree with TRBD1. The CDR3 loop spans 12 amino acids. V shed 4 bases and J 7 bases; nucleotides not matched to a gene: 3. Per the germline V gene, CDR1 is MNHEY and CDR2 is SVGAGI. CDR3: CASSSGQLEAFF. CDR3 bases: TGTGCCAGCAGTTCGGGACAGCTTGAAGCTTTCTTT.

This sequence joins TRBV9 and TRBJ2-3; 8 nucleotides agree with TRBD2. CDR1 is SGDLS, CDR2 YYNGEE, per germline. V shed 2 bases, J shed 4 bases, and the junction held 6 bases outside the gene matches. CDR3 length equals 15 residues. This CDR3 is CASSVGAGGADTQYF. CDR3 sequence (DNA): TGTGCCAGCAGCGTCGGGGCGGGAGGCGCAGATACGCAGTATTTT.

The V gene is TRBV27, the J gene TRBJ2-4; the match to TRBD2 covers 8 bases. J gave up 5 bases and V 8 bases, and 5 bases lay outside the gene matches. There are 13 residues in the CDR3. CDR1 is MNHEY, CDR2 SMNVEV, per germline (reference sequence). The CDR3 coding sequence is TGTGCCAGCTTGGGACTAGGGGAAAACATTCAGTACTTC. This gives the protein CASLGLGENIQYF.

The chain carries TRBV28 and TRBJ2-5, with 9 positions matching TRBD2. The trim removed 4 bases at V and 5 bases at J, leaving 11 bases unmatched. This CDR3 has 16 residues. Germline CDR1 reads MDHEN; CDR2 reads SYDVKM. The CDR3 DNA is TGTGCCAGCAGTTCCCTCGGGCGGGAGGGCCACGAGACCCAGTACTTC. Translation gives CASSSLGREGHETQYF.

This clone ranks as large. The chain uses TRBV5-6 and TRBJ1-1; D ambiguous. Germline-derived CDR1 and CDR2 are SGHDT and YYEEEE. Trimming removed 3 bases at V and 0 bases at J, with 15 bases between. CDR3 length equals 16 residues. In DNA, the CDR3 is TGTGCCAGCAGCTATGACTACGGACGGATGAACACTGAAGCTTTCTTT. It encodes CASSYDYGRMNTEAFF. Using reference TRBV5-6 and TRBJ1-1 for the parts outside the CDR3, the full variable domain is DAGVTQSPTHLIKTRGQQVTLRCSPKSGHDTVSWYQQALGQGPQFIFQYYEEEERQRGNFPDRFSGHQFPNYSSELNVNALLLGDSALYLCASSYDYGRMNTEAFFGQGTRLTVV.

Notes on this clone: A junction boundary mismatches the germline segment, possibly from a read error. This chain joins TRBV28 and TRBJ2-7; 11 nucleotides agree with TRBD1. CDR3 length: 13 residues. The germline V gene encodes CDR1 MDHEN and CDR2 SYDVKM. CDR3 protein: CASSLGAWDRGFF. The DNA of the CDR3 is TGTGCCAGCAGTTTAGGGGCTTGGGACAGGGGGTTCTTC. The full variable domain, rest sourced from reference TRBV28 and TRBJ2-7, is DVKVTQSSRYLVKRTGEKVFLECVQDMDHENMFWYRQDPGLGLRLIYFSYDVKMKEKGDIPEGYSVSREKKERFSLILESASTNQTSMYLCASSLGAWDRGFFGPGTRLTVT.

This clone was picked up one time. The chain couples TRBV4-1 to TRBJ1-2; D is unclear. Between the trimmed V and J ends, which lost 0 bases and 3 bases, there was a span of 11 bases. CDR3 length equals 15 residues. The germline V gene has CDR1 MGHRA and CDR2 YSYEKL. The CDR3 DNA reads as TGCGCCAGCAGCCAAGATATCCAGTCTTACTATGGCTACACCTTC. Its translation is CASSQDIQSYYGYTF.

In this sample, this clone turned up once. The rearrangement links TRBV13 to TRBJ2-7; possibly TRBD1 for D (6 bases). The CDR3 loop spans 17 amino acids. The germline V and J ends were trimmed by 2 bases and 4 bases, with 21 bases remaining between them. Germline values: CDR1 PRHDT, CDR2 FYEKMQ (reference sequence). The CDR3, as DNA: TGTGCCAGCAGCTTAAGTCGGGACACCATACTAAGGTACGAGCAGTACTTC. Amino acid sequence: CASSLSRDTILRYEQYF.

The chain is built from TRBV7-2 and TRBJ1-3; the match to TRBD1 covers 8 bases. This CDR3 spans 16 amino acids. Germline CDR1 and CDR2: SGHTA and FQGNSA. The ends lost 4 bases at V and 4 bases at J; junction bases unmatched: 9. In DNA, the CDR3 is TGTGCCAGCAGCTCACCACCGGGACAGGCAGGAAACACCATATATTTT. Amino acids: CASSSPPGQAGNTIYF.

CDR3 nucleotides: TGTGCCAGCAGCGCAGGGGACACAGGGGGCCTCGAGCAGTACTTC. Translated, it gives CASSAGDTGGLEQYF. The chain joins TRBV9 to TRBJ2-7; TRBD1 agrees at 9 bases. The germline CDR1 and CDR2 sequences are SGDLS and YYNGEE. The trim removed 3 bases at V and 6 bases at J, leaving 10 bases unmatched. This CDR3 has 15 amino acids.

This clone was detected only once. The V call is TRBV19, the J call TRBJ1-2; 8 bases are shared with TRBD1. This CDR3 is 14 amino acids long. Germline CDR1 is LNHDA and CDR2 is SQIVND (reference sequence). V trimming: 5 bases; J trimming: 7 bases; junction bases outside the gene matches: 9. CDR3 in DNA: TGTGCCAGTAGTGGCCCAGGGGGCGCGTCTGGCTACACCTTC. Its protein product is CASSGPGGASGYTF. Full variable domain (outside the CDR3, taken from reference TRBV19 and TRBJ1-2): DGGITQSPKYLFRKEGQNVTLSCEQNLNHDAMYWYRQDPGQGLRLIYYSQIVNDFQKGDIAEGYSVSREKKESFPLTVTSAQKNPTAFYLCASSGPGGASGYTFGSGTRLTVV.

This chain uses TRBV4-2 with TRBJ1-1, with 7 bases fitting TRBD1. This CDR3 contains 15 residues. Trimming cost V 3 bases and J 1 base; bases outside gene matches: 5. Germline V gene data show CDR1 as LGHNA and CDR2 as YNFKEQ. CDR3 DNA sequence: TGTGCCAGCAGCCATCAGGGGGACAGGAACACTGAAGCTTTCTTT. This translates into CASSHQGDRNTEAFF.

The DNA of the CDR3 is TGTGCCAGTACCTCGACTAGCGGCACAGATACGCAGTATTTT. Amino acid sequence: CASTSTSGTDTQYF. The chain carries TRBV19 and TRBJ2-3; 8 nucleotides align to TRBD2. The junction had 4 bases not matched to a gene; V was cut back by 7 bases and J by 1 base. The CDR3 totals 14 residues. In germline, CDR1 is LNHDA, CDR2 SQIVND (reference sequence).

The chain recombines TRBV2 with TRBJ1-5, with 10 nucleotides matching TRBD1. Germline CDR1 reads SNHLY; CDR2 reads FYNNEI. The CDR3 covers 14 residues. The J segment lost 2 bases and the V segment lost 10 bases, leaving 5 bases of the junction unmatched. CDR3 loop: CATGQGVGNQPQHF. The DNA for the CDR3 is TGTGCCACTGGACAGGGGGTAGGCAATCAGCCCCAGCATTTT.